The clone carrying this T cell receptor (beta chain) was observed a handful of times. This specimen belongs to a study of beta chain features in type 1 diabetes. V was trimmed by 2 bases and J by 4 bases, leaving 8 bases between them. Germline CDR1 and CDR2: SGHTA and FQGNSA. This CDR3 has 13 amino acids. The authors sorted CD4+ naive, central memory, regulatory and stem cell-like memory cells via CD45RO/CCR7/CD25/CD127/CD95/CD27. All of the isolated RNA was reverse transcribed, so expressed TCRB transcripts were sequenced. Profiled with immunoSEQ multiplex PCR; TCRdb holds only in-frame clones, not every one. The table includes around 190,000 clones, less than 15% detected once.

The receptor was isolated from a woman under 30 in good health. The sequencing sample was made of central memory CD4+ T cells from blood. The chain uses TRBV7-2 and TRBJ2-5; D not certain. In nucleotides, the CDR3 is TGTGCCAGCAGCTTACGGTCGGGAGAGACCCAGTACTTC. Protein product: CASSLRSGETQYF.